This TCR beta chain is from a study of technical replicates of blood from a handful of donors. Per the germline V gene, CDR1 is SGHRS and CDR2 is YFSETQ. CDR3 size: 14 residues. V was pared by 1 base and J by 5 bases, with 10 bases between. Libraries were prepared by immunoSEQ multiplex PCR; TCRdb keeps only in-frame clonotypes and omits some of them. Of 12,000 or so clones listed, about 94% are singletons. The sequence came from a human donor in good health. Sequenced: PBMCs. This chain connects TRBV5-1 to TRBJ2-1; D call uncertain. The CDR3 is CASSLYGADNEQFF. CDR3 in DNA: TGCGCCAGCAGCTTGTACGGAGCAGACAATGAGCAGTTCTTC.